This is a list of T cell receptor beta chains from one sample in a study of OX40 agonist ivuxolimab in advanced cancers. Repertoires were generated with immunoSEQ multiplex PCR, while TCRdb's copy carries only in-frame clones and drops some. Of tens of thousands of clones detected, around nine tenths appear once; the ten largest clones hold around 1%. The sample here was CD4+ or CD8+ T cells sorted from blood, taken in a trial of the OX40 agonist ivuxolimab. These receptor sequences come from an adult with an advanced solid tumor such as melanoma, head and neck, liver or kidney cancer. Each CDR3 is given with its conserved first and last residue. The D gene is left open where the match is weak. Only part of the rows carry a size: once, few, many, or a class if the clone is expanded.

>TRBJ1-5|medium-sized|TRBV30|NA
CAWSAARAGWGQPQHF
TGTGCCTGGAGTGCCGCCCGGGCAGGGTGGGGTCAGCCCCAGCATTTT
>TRBJ2-7|NA|TRBV19|NA
CASSIGGAAYEQYF
TGTGCCAGTAGTATAGGGGGAGCGGCCTACGAGCAGTACTTC
>TRBJ1-4|NA|TRBV28|NA
CASSSTRGVYEKLFF
TGTGCCAGCAGTTCCACCCGGGGGGTGTACGAAAAACTGTTTTTT
>TRBJ2-4|NA|TRBV2|TRBD1
CASSLGQGANIQYF
TGTGCCAGCAGCCTTGGACAGGGCGCAAACATTCAGTACTTC
>TRBJ2-3|few|TRBV7-9|NA
CASSFIRTDTQYF
TGTGCCAGCAGCTTCATTCGCACAGATACGCAGTATTTT
>TRBJ2-7|NA|TRBV30|TRBD1
CAWSVDRAYEQYF
TGTGCCTGGAGTGTAGACAGGGCGTACGAGCAGTACTTC
>TRBJ2-2|NA|TRBV30|TRBD2
CAWSGTSGRPGELFF
TGTGCCTGGAGTGGGACTAGCGGGAGGCCCGGGGAGCTGTTTTTT
>TRBJ2-5|NA|TRBV18|NA
CASSPFNGQETQYF
TGTGCCAGCTCACCTTTCAACGGACAAGAGACCCAGTACTTC
>TRBJ2-3|NA|TRBV7-9|NA
CASSFLQETDTQYF
TGTGCCAGCAGCTTTTTGCAGGAGACGGATACGCAGTATTTT
>TRBJ2-3|NA|TRBV5-4|NA
CASSFSGARTDTQYF
TGTGCCAGCAGCTTCTCGGGGGCTCGCACAGATACGCAGTATTTT
>TRBJ1-2|NA|TRBV9|NA
CASSVDNRDYGYTF
TGTGCCAGCAGCGTAGATAACAGAGACTATGGCTACACCTTC
>TRBJ1-5|NA|TRBV10-1|NA
CASNPGRQPQHF
TGCGCCAGCAACCCAGGGAGGCAGCCCCAGCATTTT
>TRBJ2-7|NA|TRBV28|NA
CASSLAPLYEQYF
TGTGCCAGCAGTTTAGCCCCCCTTTACGAGCAGTACTTC
>TRBJ1-3|NA|TRBV11-2|NA
CASRPSSGNTIYF
TGTGCCAGCAGGCCAAGCTCTGGAAACACCATATATTTT
>TRBJ2-1|NA|TRBV5-1|NA
CASSPGLSQTDEQFF
TGCGCCAGCAGCCCTGGACTCTCCCAAACCGATGAGCAGTTCTTC
>TRBJ2-1|NA|TRBV7-6|TRBD1
CASSLGGGTGSVNEQFF
TGTGCCAGCAGCTTAGGAGGGGGGACAGGGTCAGTAAATGAGCAGTTCTTC
>TRBJ2-5|NA|TRBV5-1|NA
CASSLAVGLGQETQYF
TGCGCCAGCAGCTTGGCCGTCGGGCTGGGACAAGAGACCCAGTACTTC
>TRBJ2-7|NA|TRBV7-2|NA
CASSSVYEQYF
TGTGCCAGCAGCTCTGTATACGAGCAGTACTTC
>TRBJ1-2|NA|TRBV10-3|NA
CAISDRSLISNYGYTF
TGTGCCATCAGTGACAGGAGCCTTATTTCTAACTATGGCTACACCTTC
>TRBJ1-4|NA|TRBV10-1|NA
CASGREKLFF
TGCGCCAGCGGGCGTGAAAAACTGTTTTTT
>TRBJ1-1|NA|TRBV19|NA
CASTTGYRNTEAFF
TGTGCCAGTACCACGGGTTACAGGAACACTGAAGCTTTCTTT
>TRBJ2-7|NA|TRBV27|TRBD1
CASQREGQGAYEQYF
TGTGCCAGCCAACGTGAGGGACAGGGGGCTTACGAGCAGTACTTC
>TRBJ2-7|NA|TRBV5-1|NA
CASRAGQDYEQYF
TGCGCCAGCAGGGCGGGTCAGGACTACGAGCAGTACTTC
>TRBJ2-7|NA|TRBV6-6|NA
CASSYSRPDSYEQYF
TGTGCCAGCAGTTACTCCCGACCCGACAGCTACGAGCAGTACTTC
>TRBJ2-1|few|TRBV7-2|TRBD2
CASSLTAGGRNEQFF
TGTGCCAGCAGCCTCACGGCGGGAGGGAGGAATGAGCAGTTCTTC
>TRBJ1-2|once|TRBV14|NA
CASSQDRRRAVHGYTF
TGTGCCAGCAGCCAAGATAGGAGGAGGGCCGTGCATGGCTACACCTTC
>TRBJ2-1|NA|TRBV5-1|NA
CASSLAGTENEQFF
TGCGCCAGCAGCTTGGCCGGGACTGAGAATGAGCAGTTCTTC
>TRBJ2-7|NA|TRBV29-1|TRBD2
CSVEGVAGGRSSYEQYF
TGCAGCGTTGAAGGTGTGGCGGGAGGAAGGAGCTCCTACGAGCAGTACTTC
>TRBJ2-7|NA|TRBV11-2|NA
CASSPSPLEQYF
TGTGCCAGCAGCCCGTCCCCTCTCGAGCAGTACTTC
>TRBJ2-5|few|TRBV19|NA
CASSTGRTETQYF
TGTGCCAGTAGTACAGGCCGAACGGAGACCCAGTACTTC
>TRBJ1-4|NA|TRBV4-1|TRBD1
CASSPDRNNEKLFF
TGCGCCAGCAGCCCGGACAGGAATAATGAAAAACTGTTTTTT
>TRBJ1-4|NA|TRBV28|NA
CASSPGDLREAKLFF
TGTGCCAGCAGTCCCGGGGATCTCAGGGAAGCAAAACTGTTTTTT